This T cell receptor (beta chain) was profiled in a study of T cells in Graves' hyperthyroidism and ophthalmopathy. From RNA transcripts, TCR beta CDR3 regions were amplified. The TCR CDR3 was amplified in a first-round RT-PCR using the HTBI primer set. MiXCR was run by TCRdb on the multiplex PCR reads, yielding one entry per CDR3 protein. The sample yields about 550,000 distinct CDR3 sequences, 20% seen once. This clonotype was seen just once. Sequences were obtained from blood. This TCR derives from a man aged 18 to 29 with Graves' hyperthyroidism.

CDR3 coding DNA: TGTGCCAGCGTGGGGACCCAGTACTTC. Translating it yields CASVGTQYF. The chain carries TRBV6-2 or TRBV6-3 and TRBJ2-5; D call uncertain. The CDR3 spans 9 residues. Trimming pared 8 bases from V and 7 bases from J, leaving 5 bases between. Germline V CDR1 and CDR2: MNHEY, SVGEGT.